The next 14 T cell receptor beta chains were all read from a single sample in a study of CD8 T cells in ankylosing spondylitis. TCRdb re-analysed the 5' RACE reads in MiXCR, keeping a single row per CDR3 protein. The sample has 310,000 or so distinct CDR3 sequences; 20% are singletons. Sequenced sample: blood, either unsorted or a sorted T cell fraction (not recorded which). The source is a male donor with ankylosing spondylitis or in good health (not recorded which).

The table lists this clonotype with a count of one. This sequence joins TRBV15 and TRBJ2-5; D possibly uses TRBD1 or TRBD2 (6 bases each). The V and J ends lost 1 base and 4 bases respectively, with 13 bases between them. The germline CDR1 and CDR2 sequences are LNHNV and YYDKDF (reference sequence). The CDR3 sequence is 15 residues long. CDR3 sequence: CATSRAGANLETQYF. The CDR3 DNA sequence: TGTGCCACCAGCAGAGCGGGGGCTAACTTAGAGACCCAGTACTTC.

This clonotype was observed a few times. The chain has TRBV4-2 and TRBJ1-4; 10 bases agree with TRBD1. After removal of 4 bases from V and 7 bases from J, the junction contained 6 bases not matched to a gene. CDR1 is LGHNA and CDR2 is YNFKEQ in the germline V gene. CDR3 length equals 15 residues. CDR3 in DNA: TGTGCCAGCAGCCCGATGGGGACAGGGGTTGAAAAACTGTTTTTT. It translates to CASSPMGTGVEKLFF.

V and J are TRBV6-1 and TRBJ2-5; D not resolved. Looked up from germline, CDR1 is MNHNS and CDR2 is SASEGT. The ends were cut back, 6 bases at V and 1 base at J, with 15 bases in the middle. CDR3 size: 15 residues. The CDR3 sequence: CASSALTGSQETQYF. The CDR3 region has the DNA TGTGCCAGCAGCGCCCTTACGGGTAGCCAAGAGACCCAGTACTTC.

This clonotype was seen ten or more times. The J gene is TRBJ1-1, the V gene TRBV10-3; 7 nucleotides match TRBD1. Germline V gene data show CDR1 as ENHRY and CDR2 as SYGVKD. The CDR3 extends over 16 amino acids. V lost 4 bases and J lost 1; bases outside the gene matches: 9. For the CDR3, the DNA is TGTGCCATCAGTGGGACATGGACAGGCTCGAACACTGAAGCTTTCTTT. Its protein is CAISGTWTGSNTEAFF.

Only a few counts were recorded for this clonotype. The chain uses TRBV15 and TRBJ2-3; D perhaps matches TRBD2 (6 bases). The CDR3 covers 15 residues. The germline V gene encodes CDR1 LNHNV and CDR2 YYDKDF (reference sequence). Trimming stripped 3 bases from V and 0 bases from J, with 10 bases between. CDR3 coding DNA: TGTGCCACCAGCAGTGCGGGGCTTAGCACAGATACGCAGTATTTT. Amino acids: CATSSAGLSTDTQYF.

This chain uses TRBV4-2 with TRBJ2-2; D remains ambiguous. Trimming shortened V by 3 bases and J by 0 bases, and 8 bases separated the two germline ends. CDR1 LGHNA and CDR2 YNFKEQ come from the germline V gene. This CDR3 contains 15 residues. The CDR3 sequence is CASSQARSNTGELFF. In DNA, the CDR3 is TGTGCCAGCAGCCAGGCACGATCGAACACCGGGGAGCTGTTTTTT.

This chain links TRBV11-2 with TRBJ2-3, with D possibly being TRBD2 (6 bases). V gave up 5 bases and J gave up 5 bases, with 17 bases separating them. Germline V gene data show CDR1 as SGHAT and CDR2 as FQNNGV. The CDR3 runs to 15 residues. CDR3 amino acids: CASSIGTQAGDTQYF. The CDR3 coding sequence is TGTGCCAGCAGCATCGGGACTCAGGCCGGAGATACGCAGTATTTT.

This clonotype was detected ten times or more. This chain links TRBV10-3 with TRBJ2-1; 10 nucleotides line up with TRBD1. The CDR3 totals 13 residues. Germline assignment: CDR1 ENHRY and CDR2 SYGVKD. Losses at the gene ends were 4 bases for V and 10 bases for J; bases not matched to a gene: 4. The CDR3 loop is CAISVQDRGEQFF. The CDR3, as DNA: TGTGCCATCAGTGTTCAGGACAGGGGGGAGCAGTTCTTC.

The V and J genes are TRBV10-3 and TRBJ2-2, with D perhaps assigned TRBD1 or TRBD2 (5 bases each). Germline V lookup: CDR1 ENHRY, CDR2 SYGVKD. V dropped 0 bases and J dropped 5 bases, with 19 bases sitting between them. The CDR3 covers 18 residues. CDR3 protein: CAISESPAGSKGTGELFF. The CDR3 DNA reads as TGTGCCATCAGTGAGTCTCCGGCGGGCTCAAAGGGGACCGGGGAGCTGTTTTTT.

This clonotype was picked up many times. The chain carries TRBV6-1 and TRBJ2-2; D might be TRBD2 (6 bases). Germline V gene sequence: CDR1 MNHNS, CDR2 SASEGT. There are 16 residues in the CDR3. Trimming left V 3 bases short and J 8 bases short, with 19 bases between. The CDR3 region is CASSERPGLPKGELFF. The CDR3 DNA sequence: TGTGCCAGCAGTGAGAGACCGGGACTCCCGAAAGGGGAGCTGTTTTTT.

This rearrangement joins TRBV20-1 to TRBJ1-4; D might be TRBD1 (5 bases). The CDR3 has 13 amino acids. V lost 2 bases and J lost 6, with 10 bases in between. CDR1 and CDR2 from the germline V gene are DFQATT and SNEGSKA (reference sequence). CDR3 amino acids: CSARWVGDEKLFF. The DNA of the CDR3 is TGCAGTGCTAGATGGGTAGGGGATGAAAAACTGTTTTTT.

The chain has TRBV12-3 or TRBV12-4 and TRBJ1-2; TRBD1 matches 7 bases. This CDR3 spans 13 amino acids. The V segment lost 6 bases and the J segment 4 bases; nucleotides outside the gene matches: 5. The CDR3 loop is CASSTGQRYGYTF. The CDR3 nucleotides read TGTGCCAGCAGCACGGGACAGCGCTATGGCTACACCTTC.

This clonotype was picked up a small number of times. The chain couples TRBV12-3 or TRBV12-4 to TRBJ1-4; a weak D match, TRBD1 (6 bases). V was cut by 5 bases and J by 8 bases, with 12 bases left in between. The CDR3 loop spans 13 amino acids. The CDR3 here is CASSPGVGEKLFF. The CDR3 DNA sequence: TGTGCCAGCAGTCCAGGGGTAGGCGAAAAACTGTTTTTT.

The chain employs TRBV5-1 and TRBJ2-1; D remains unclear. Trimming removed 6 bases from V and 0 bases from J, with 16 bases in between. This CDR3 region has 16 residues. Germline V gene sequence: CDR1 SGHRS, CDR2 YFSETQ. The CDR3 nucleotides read TGCGCCAGCACGGGCACCTCACCCAGCTCCTACAATGAGCAGTTCTTC. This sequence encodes CASTGTSPSSYNEQFF.